These 24 T cell receptor beta chains originate from one sample sequenced in a study of T-cell reconstitution after alpha-beta-depleted transplantation in children. Researchers prepared the TCRbeta library using unique molecular identifiers, the study reports. TCRdb reprocessed the PCR reads with MiXCR, giving one entry per CDR3 protein. The table shows about 240,000 distinct CDR3 sequences, with roughly 25% occurring only once. Sequencing used PBMCs, obtained before TCRalphabeta/CD19-depleted stem cell transplant. These TCRs come from a girl aged 2-15 years with Fanconi anemia, due to receive a stem cell transplant.

V usage is TRBV5-1 and J usage is TRBJ2-7; 9 nucleotides line up with TRBD1. The CDR3 totals 16 residues. Unmatched junction bases numbered 11, after V lost 2 bases and J lost 5 bases. Germline CDR1 is SGHRS and CDR2 is YFSETQ. CDR3 residues: CASSFGNGTGLNEQYF. The CDR3 region has the DNA TGCGCCAGCAGCTTCGGGAACGGGACAGGGCTCAACGAGCAGTACTTC.

This clonotype was detected many times. V is TRBV7-2 and J is TRBJ1-1; D is unresolved. CDR3 length equals 14 residues. Germline V gene sequence: CDR1 SGHTA, CDR2 FQGNSA. V lost 2 bases and J 8 bases, leaving 15 bases between the germline ends. The CDR3 DNA is TGTGCCAGCAGCTTACCAACACAGTTGGGAGAAGCTTTCTTT. It encodes CASSLPTQLGEAFF.

This chain uses TRBV27 with TRBJ2-1; tentative D call: TRBD2 (6 bases). The V end lost 4 bases, the J end lost 5 bases, and 9 bases lay between the germline ends. The CDR3 loop spans 13 amino acids. CDR1 is MNHEY and CDR2 is SMNVEV in the germline V gene (reference sequence). The CDR3 DNA reads TGTGCCAGCAGTTGGGGGGTGAACAATGAGCAGTTCTTC. Translation: CASSWGVNNEQFF.

This clonotype came up many times. This chain links TRBV20-1 with TRBJ2-5; 8 nucleotides line up with TRBD2. Germline CDR1 is DFQATT and CDR2 is SNEGSKA (reference sequence). The J segment lost 0 bases and the V segment lost 0 bases, leaving 0 bases of the junction unmatched. The CDR3 is 14 residues long. CDR3: CSARDSGNQETQYF. CDR3 sequence (DNA): TGCAGTGCTAGAGATAGCGGGAACCAAGAGACCCAGTACTTC.

V is TRBV18 and J is TRBJ2-5; possible D gene TRBD1, 5 bases. The germline gives CDR1 KGHSH, CDR2 LQKENI. The V and J ends lost 3 bases and 2 bases respectively, with 19 bases between them. The CDR3 runs to 17 residues. The chain's CDR3 is CASSPIDSFDSQETQYF. For the CDR3, the DNA is TGTGCCAGCTCACCTATCGACAGTTTCGATTCACAAGAGACCCAGTACTTC.

This clonotype was counted only a few times. The genes are TRBV28 and TRBJ2-3; 10 bases line up with TRBD2. CDR3 length equals 14 residues. Germline V lookup: CDR1 MDHEN, CDR2 SYDVKM. J lost 0 bases, V lost 8 bases, and 2 bases had no gene match. CDR3 in DNA: TGTGCCAGCCAAGCGGGGGGGAGCACAGATACGCAGTATTTT. It specifies CASQAGGSTDTQYF.

At least ten counts were recorded for this clonotype. The rearrangement joins TRBV12-3 or TRBV12-4 to TRBJ2-1, with D perhaps TRBD2 (7 bases). The CDR3 has 12 residues. The V and J ends lost 4 bases and 8 bases respectively, with 9 bases between them. The CDR3 loop is CASSSGGHEQFF. In DNA, the CDR3 is TGTGCCAGCAGTTCCGGGGGGCATGAGCAGTTCTTC.

The rearrangement uses TRBV5-1 and TRBJ2-5, with D maybe TRBD1 (7 bases). V was clipped by 1 base and J by 5 bases, with 12 bases between them. Per germline, CDR1 SGHRS and CDR2 YFSETQ. The CDR3 is made up of 14 amino acids. The CDR3 sequence is CASSLRPGGETQYF. The CDR3 bases are TGCGCCAGCAGCTTGAGGCCAGGGGGGGAGACCCAGTACTTC.

The chain carries TRBV20-1 and TRBJ1-6, with 7 bases that match TRBD1. Trimming at V came to 1 base and at J to 3 bases, leaving 6 bases not matched to a gene. The V gene's germline CDR1 is DFQATT and CDR2 SNEGSKA (reference sequence). CDR3 length: 16 amino acids. This CDR3 reads CSARVWTGLYNSPLHF. CDR3 DNA sequence: TGCAGTGCTAGAGTATGGACAGGCCTCTATAATTCACCCCTCCACTTT.

This clonotype was detected ten times or more. The chain joins TRBV7-2 to TRBJ1-1; no clear D. Trimming pared 0 bases from V and 0 bases from J, leaving 17 bases between. Germline V lookup: CDR1 SGHTA, CDR2 FQGNSA. CDR3 length: 18 amino acids. Here the CDR3 reads CASSLAPTRSALNTEAFF. Here the CDR3 DNA reads TGTGCCAGCAGCTTAGCCCCCACTCGGAGCGCTCTGAACACTGAAGCTTTCTTT.

There are many counts of this clonotype. The V call is TRBV20-1, the J call TRBJ2-5; 10 nucleotides agree with TRBD1. Germline CDR1 is DFQATT and CDR2 is SNEGSKA (reference sequence). The J segment lost 4 bases and the V segment lost 0 bases, leaving 5 bases of the junction unmatched. The CDR3 sequence is 15 residues long. DNA of the CDR3: TGCAGTGCTAGAGATGAGGACAGGGGGAGAGAGACCCAGTACTTC. This translates into CSARDEDRGRETQYF.

V gene TRBV5-1 combines with J gene TRBJ2-7; TRBD2 might be the D (5 bases). Germline V gene sequence: CDR1 SGHRS, CDR2 YFSETQ. The CDR3 length is 16 residues. Between the trimmed V and J ends, which lost 0 bases and 6 bases, there was a span of 19 bases. DNA of the CDR3: TGCGCCAGCAGCTTGGCCCCCCGGGAATCGGTCCTCGAGCAGTACTTC. Translating it yields CASSLAPRESVLEQYF.

This clonotype has more than one count but fewer than ten. This chain connects TRBV5-1 to TRBJ2-1; 8 bases align to TRBD2. This CDR3 region has 17 residues. Germline V gives CDR1 SGHRS, CDR2 YFSETQ. V lost 0 bases, J lost 3 bases, and 8 bases stayed unmatched. The CDR3: CASSLGLTSGFYNEQFF. In DNA, the CDR3 is TGCGCCAGCAGCTTGGGACTCACTAGCGGATTCTACAATGAGCAGTTCTTC.

The chain combines TRBV5-4 with TRBJ2-5; D gene uncertain. V lost 0 bases and J 4 bases, leaving 10 bases between the germline ends. The CDR3 extends over 14 amino acids. Germline V lookup: CDR1 SGHNT, CDR2 YYREEE (reference sequence). The DNA of the CDR3 is TGTGCCAGCAGCTTGGATCTGGGCCGAGAGACCCAGTACTTC. Protein product: CASSLDLGRETQYF. Full variable domain (remainder filled in from reference TRBV5-4 and TRBJ2-5): ETGVTQSPTHLIKTRGQQVTLRCSSQSGHNTVSWYQQALGQGPQFIFQYYREEENGRGNFPPRFSGLQFPNYSSELNVNALELDDSALYLCASSLDLGRETQYFGPGTRLLVL.

This clonotype appeared a few times. This chain connects TRBV5-1 to TRBJ2-5; tentatively, D is TRBD2 (6 bases). Trimming cost V 4 bases and J 2 bases, with 15 bases left between them. The CDR3 covers 15 residues. The germline gives CDR1 SGHRS, CDR2 YFSETQ. The chain's CDR3 is CASSPWGLIQETQYF. CDR3 nucleotides: TGCGCCAGCAGCCCGTGGGGACTGATACAAGAGACCCAGTACTTC.

This clonotype was counted many times. V and J are TRBV29-1 and TRBJ2-3, with D perhaps matching TRBD1 (5 bases). This CDR3 has 14 amino acids. Germline-derived CDR1 and CDR2 are SQVTM and ANQGSEA. V was clipped by 7 bases and J by 2 bases, with 16 bases between them. CDR3 sequence reads: CSASGYDLTDTQYF. The CDR3 coding sequence is TGCAGCGCCTCAGGGTACGACCTCACAGATACGCAGTATTTT.

This clonotype was seen repeatedly, ten times or more. The rearrangement uses TRBV21-1 and TRBJ1-1. TRBV21-1 is deemed a pseudogene. This CDR3 is built from 11 residues. For the CDR3, the DNA is TGTGCCAGCAGCAGGAGCACTGAAGCTTTCTTT. It specifies CASSRSTEAFF.

This clonotype was observed a handful of times. V is TRBV11-2 and J is TRBJ2-1; perhaps TRBD2 as D (5 bases). Germline loops: CDR1 SGHAT, CDR2 FQNNGV. CDR3 length: 14 residues. The germline V and J ends were trimmed by 5 bases and 3 bases, with 11 bases remaining between them. CDR3 in amino acids: CASSGLGSYNEQFF. DNA for the CDR3: TGTGCCAGCAGCGGACTTGGGAGCTACAATGAGCAGTTCTTC.

The rearrangement links TRBV7-8 to TRBJ2-6; perhaps TRBD1 as D (6 bases). With 4 bases removed from V and 0 bases from J, the gap between germline ends came to 13 bases. CDR3 length: 17 residues. Germline V gene data show CDR1 as SGHVS and CDR2 as FQNEAQ. The CDR3 region is CASSSWDTPSGANVLTF. In DNA, the CDR3 is TGTGCCAGCAGCTCCTGGGACACCCCCTCTGGGGCCAACGTCCTGACTTTC.

This clonotype has at least ten counts. This chain joins TRBV12-3 or TRBV12-4 and TRBJ2-7; D tentatively reads TRBD1 or TRBD2 (5 bases each). V was cut by 3 bases and J by 0 bases, with 9 bases left in between. CDR3 length: 14 amino acids. The CDR3 reads CASSFRDHSYEQYF. CDR3 sequence (DNA): TGTGCCAGCAGTTTCCGGGACCACTCCTACGAGCAGTACTTC.

The V gene is TRBV7-2, the J gene TRBJ2-3; TRBD2 agrees at 9 bases. The V segment lost 5 bases and the J segment 1 base; nucleotides outside the gene matches: 4. The CDR3 contains 15 residues. The germline V gene has CDR1 SGHTA and CDR2 FQGNSA. The CDR3 sequence: CASSIASGGTDTQYF. CDR3 nucleotides: TGTGCCAGCAGCATCGCTAGCGGGGGCACAGATACGCAGTATTTT.

This clonotype was detected many times. This chain connects TRBV6-4 to TRBJ1-6, with D possibly TRBD1 on 5 matching bases. Trimming shortened V by 0 bases and J by 7 bases, and 7 bases separated the two germline ends. The germline CDR1 and CDR2 sequences are MRHNA and SNTAGT. The length of the CDR3 is 14 residues. Here the CDR3 reads CASSDSSGNSPLHF. The CDR3 DNA reads TGTGCCAGCAGTGACTCGTCAGGGAATTCACCCCTCCACTTT.

This clonotype came up a few times. CDR3 DNA: TGTGCCAGCAGCGCGCAGGGGGGGGACACCGGGGAGCTGTTTTTT. It translates to CASSAQGGDTGELFF. The rearrangement joins TRBV6-1 to TRBJ2-2; possibly TRBD1 or TRBD2 for D (7 bases each). This CDR3 region has 15 residues. Trimming pared 6 bases from V and 3 bases from J, leaving 14 bases between. From germline, CDR1 is MNHNS and CDR2 SASEGT.

This clonotype was observed at least ten times. The genes are TRBV27 and TRBJ2-1; 10 bases map to TRBD1. The CDR3 extends over 15 amino acids. Germline-derived CDR1 and CDR2 are MNHEY and SMNVEV (reference sequence). The ends lost 10 bases at V and 0 bases at J; junction bases unmatched: 6. The CDR3 bases are TGTGCCACCATAGGGGACAGGGGCTCCTACAATGAGCAGTTCTTC. Encoded protein: CATIGDRGSYNEQFF.